This TCR beta chain appears in the sequencing data of a study of CD8 T cells in ankylosing spondylitis. One entry per CDR3 protein results from TCRdb running MiXCR on the 5' RACE reads. The data hold several thousand distinct CDR3 sequences, with about 2.1% observed a single time. This CDR3 comprises 13 residues. CDR1 is SGDLS and CDR2 is YYNGEE in the germline V gene. V was clipped by 1 base and J by 9 bases; unmatched bases: 3. Study findings and constraints: Significantly higher representation of disease-linked clones was reported for matched ankylosing spondylitis synovial fluid. Roughly eight highly homologous variants formed a TCR beta motif that appeared characteristic of ankylosing spondylitis blood.

Ten or more counts support this clonotype. The antigen is not known. This chain connects TRBV9 to TRBJ2-1, with 8 bases aligning to TRBD1. The sequence was obtained from a male donor with ankylosing spondylitis or in good health (not recorded which). Sequenced: blood, either unsorted or a sorted T cell fraction (not recorded which). CDR3 coding DNA: TGTGCCAGCAGCGTACAGGGGGCGGTTGAGCAGTTCTTC. It encodes CASSVQGAVEQFF.